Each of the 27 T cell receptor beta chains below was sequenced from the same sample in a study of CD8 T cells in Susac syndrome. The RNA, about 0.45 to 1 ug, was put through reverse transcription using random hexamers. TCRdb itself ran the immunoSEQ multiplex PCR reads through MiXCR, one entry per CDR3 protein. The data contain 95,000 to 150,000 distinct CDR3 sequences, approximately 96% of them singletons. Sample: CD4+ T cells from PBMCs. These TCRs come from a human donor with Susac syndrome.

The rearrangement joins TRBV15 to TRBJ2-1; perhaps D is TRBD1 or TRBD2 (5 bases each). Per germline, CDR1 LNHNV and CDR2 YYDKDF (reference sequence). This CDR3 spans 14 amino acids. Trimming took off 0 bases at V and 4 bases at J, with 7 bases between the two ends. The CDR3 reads CATSREGEYNEQFF. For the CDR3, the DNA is TGTGCCACCAGCAGAGAGGGGGAGTACAATGAGCAGTTCTTC.

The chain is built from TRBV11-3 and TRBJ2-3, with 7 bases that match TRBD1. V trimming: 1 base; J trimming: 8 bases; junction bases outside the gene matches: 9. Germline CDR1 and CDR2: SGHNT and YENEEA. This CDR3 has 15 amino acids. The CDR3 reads CASSLGSTGPFTQYF. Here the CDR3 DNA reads TGTGCCAGCAGCTTAGGTTCGACAGGGCCATTTACGCAGTATTTT.

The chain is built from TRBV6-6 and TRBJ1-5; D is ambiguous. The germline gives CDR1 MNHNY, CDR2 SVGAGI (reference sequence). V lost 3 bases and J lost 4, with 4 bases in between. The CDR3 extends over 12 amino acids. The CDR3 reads CASSYLNQPQHF. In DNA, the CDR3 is TGTGCCAGCAGTTATCTAAATCAGCCCCAGCATTTT.

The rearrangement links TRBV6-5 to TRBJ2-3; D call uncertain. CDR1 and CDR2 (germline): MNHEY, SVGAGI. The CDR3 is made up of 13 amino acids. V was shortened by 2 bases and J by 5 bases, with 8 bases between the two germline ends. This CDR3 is CASSYPPGDTQYF. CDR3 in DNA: TGTGCCAGCAGTTACCCTCCCGGAGATACGCAGTATTTT.

The CDR3 nucleotides read TGTGCCAGCAGCCCGCGGCCGAACACTGAAGCTTTCTTT. It codes for CASSPRPNTEAFF. The chain joins TRBV6-2 or TRBV6-3 to TRBJ1-1; D is undetermined. CDR1 MNHEY and CDR2 SVGEGT come from the germline V gene. Between the trimmed V and J ends, which lost 6 bases and 1 base, there was a span of 9 bases. This CDR3 comprises 13 residues.

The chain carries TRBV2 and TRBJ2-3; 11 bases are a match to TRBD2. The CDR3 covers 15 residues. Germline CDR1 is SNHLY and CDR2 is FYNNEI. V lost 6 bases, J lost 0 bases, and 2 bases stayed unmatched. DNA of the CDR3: TGTGCCAGCAGGGGACTAGCGGTGAGCACAGATACGCAGTATTTT. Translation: CASRGLAVSTDTQYF.

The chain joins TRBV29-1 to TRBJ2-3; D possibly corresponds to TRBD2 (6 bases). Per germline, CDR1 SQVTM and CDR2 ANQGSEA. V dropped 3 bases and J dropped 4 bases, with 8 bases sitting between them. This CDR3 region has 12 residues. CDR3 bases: TGCAGCGTTGATATAGCGGCAGATACGCAGTATTTT. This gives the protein CSVDIAADTQYF.

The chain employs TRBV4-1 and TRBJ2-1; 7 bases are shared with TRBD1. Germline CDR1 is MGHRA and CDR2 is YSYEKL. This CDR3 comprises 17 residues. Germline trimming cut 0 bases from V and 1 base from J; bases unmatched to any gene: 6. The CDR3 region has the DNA TGCGCCAGCAGCCAAGAGCCTGGGACAGTGTCCTACAATGAGCAGTTCTTC. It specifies CASSQEPGTVSYNEQFF.

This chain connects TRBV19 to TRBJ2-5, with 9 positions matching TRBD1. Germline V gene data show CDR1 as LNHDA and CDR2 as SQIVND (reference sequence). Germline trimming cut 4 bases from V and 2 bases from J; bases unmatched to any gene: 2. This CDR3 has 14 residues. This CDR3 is CASSTGTGQETQYF. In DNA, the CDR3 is TGTGCCAGTAGTACCGGGACAGGGCAAGAGACCCAGTACTTC.

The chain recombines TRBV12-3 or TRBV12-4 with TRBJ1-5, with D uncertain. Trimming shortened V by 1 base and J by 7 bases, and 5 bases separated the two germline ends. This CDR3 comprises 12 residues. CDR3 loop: CASSLGNQPQHF. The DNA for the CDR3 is TGTGCCAGCAGTTTAGGAAACCAGCCCCAGCATTTT.

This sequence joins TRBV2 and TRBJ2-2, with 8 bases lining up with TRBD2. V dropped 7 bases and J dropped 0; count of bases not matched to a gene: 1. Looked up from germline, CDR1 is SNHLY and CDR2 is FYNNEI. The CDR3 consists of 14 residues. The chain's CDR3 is CASTGLANTGELFF. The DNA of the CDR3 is TGTGCCAGCACGGGACTAGCGAACACCGGGGAGCTGTTTTTT.

The CDR3 reads CASSVERGDNTGELFF. CDR3 DNA: TGTGCCAGCAGCGTAGAGAGGGGGGATAACACCGGGGAGCTGTTTTTT. The chain links TRBV9 to TRBJ2-2; either TRBD1 or TRBD2 may supply D (6 bases each). This CDR3 contains 16 residues. Germline V gene lookup returns CDR1 SGDLS and CDR2 YYNGEE. Trimming took off 0 bases at V and 2 bases at J, with 11 bases between the two ends.

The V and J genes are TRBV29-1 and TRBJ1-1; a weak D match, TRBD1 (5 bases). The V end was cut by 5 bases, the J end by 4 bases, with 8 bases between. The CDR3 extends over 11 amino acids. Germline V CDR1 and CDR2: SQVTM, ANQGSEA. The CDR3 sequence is CSVLGGTEAFF. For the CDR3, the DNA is TGCAGCGTTCTGGGGGGCACTGAAGCTTTCTTT.

CDR3: CASSLQAPSNTEAFF. CDR3 in DNA: TGTGCCAGCAGCTTACAGGCGCCCTCGAACACTGAAGCTTTCTTT. The V and J genes are TRBV11-1 and TRBJ1-1, with unresolved D. V was cut by 2 bases and J by 1 base, with 11 bases left in between. This CDR3 region has 15 residues. Per germline, CDR1 SGHAT and CDR2 FQDESV (reference sequence).

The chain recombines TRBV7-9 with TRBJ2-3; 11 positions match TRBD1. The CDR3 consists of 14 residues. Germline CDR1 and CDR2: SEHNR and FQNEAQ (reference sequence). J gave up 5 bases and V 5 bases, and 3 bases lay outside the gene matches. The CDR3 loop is CASSKGQGEDTQYF. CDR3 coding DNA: TGTGCCAGCAGCAAGGGACAGGGGGAAGATACGCAGTATTTT.

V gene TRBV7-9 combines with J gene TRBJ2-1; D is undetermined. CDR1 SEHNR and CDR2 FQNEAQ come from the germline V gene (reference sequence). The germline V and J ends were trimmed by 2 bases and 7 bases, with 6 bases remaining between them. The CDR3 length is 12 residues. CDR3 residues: CASSLTQNEQFF. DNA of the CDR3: TGTGCCAGCAGCTTAACTCAAAATGAGCAGTTCTTC.

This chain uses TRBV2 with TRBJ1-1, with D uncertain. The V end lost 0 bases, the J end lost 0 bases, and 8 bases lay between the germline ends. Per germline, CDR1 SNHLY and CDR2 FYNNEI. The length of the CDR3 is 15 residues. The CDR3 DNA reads TGTGCCAGCAGTGAAGCTGAAGGAATGAACACTGAAGCTTTCTTT. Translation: CASSEAEGMNTEAFF.

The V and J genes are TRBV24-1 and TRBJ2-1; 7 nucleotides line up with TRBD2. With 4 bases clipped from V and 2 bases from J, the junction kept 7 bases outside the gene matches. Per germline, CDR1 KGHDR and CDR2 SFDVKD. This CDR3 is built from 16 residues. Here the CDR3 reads CATSDSTGTTYNEQFF. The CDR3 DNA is TGTGCCACCAGTGACTCAACCGGGACTACCTACAATGAGCAGTTCTTC.

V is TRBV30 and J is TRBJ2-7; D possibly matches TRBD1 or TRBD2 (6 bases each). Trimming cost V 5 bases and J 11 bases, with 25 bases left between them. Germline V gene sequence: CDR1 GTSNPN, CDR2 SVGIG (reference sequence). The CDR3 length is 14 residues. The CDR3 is CAWGGGPPSAGEYF. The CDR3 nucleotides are TGTGCCTGGGGAGGGGGGCCTCCGTCCGCAGGGGAGTACTTC.

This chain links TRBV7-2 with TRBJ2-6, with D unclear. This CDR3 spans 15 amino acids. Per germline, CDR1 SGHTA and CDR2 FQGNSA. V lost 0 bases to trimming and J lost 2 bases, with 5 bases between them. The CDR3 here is CASSLAAPGANVLTF. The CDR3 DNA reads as TGTGCCAGCAGCTTAGCGGCGCCTGGGGCCAACGTCCTGACTTTC.

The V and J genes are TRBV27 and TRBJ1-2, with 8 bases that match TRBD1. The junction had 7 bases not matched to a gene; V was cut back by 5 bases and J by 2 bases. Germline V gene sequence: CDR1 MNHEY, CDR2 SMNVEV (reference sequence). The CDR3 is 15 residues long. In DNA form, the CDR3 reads TGTGCCAGCAGTAGTGGACAGGGCTGGAACTATGGCTACACCTTC. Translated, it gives CASSSGQGWNYGYTF.

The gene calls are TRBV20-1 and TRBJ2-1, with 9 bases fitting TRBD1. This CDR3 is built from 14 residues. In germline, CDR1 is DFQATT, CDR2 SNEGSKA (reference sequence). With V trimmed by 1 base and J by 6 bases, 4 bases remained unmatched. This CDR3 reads CSARGDRVGNEQFF. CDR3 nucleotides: TGCAGTGCTAGAGGGGACAGGGTGGGCAATGAGCAGTTCTTC.

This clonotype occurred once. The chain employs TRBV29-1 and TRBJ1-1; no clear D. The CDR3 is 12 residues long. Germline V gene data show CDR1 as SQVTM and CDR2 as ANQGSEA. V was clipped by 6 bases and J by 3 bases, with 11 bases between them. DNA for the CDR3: TGCAGCGTAACGTCGGGAGACACTGAAGCTTTCTTT. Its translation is CSVTSGDTEAFF.

CDR3 in DNA: TGTGCAGCTTGCGGAGACACCATATATTTT. It is translated as CAACGDTIYF. The chain uses TRBV27 and TRBJ1-3; D is uncertain. Germline CDR1 and CDR2: MNHEY and SMNVEV (reference sequence). This CDR3 has 10 residues.

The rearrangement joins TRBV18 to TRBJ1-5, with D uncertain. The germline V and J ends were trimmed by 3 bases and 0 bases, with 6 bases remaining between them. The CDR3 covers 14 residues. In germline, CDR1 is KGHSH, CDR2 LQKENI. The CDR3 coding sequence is TGTGCCAGCTCACCGGACCATAGCAATCAGCCCCAGCATTTT. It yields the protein CASSPDHSNQPQHF.

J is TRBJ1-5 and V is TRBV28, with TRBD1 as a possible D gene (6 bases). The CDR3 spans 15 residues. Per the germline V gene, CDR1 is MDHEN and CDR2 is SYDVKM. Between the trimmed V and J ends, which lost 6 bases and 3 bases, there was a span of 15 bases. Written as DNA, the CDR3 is TGTGCCAGCAGGCGTACAGGGTCCCCCAATCAGCCCCAGCATTTT. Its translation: CASRRTGSPNQPQHF.

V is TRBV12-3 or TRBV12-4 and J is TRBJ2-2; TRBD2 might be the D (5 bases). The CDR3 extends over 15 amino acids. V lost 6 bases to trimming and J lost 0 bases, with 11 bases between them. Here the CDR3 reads CASSRSVTNTGELFF. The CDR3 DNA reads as TGTGCCAGCAGCCGTAGCGTTACGAACACCGGGGAGCTGTTTTTT.